This T cell receptor beta chain came from a study of CD8 T cells in ankylosing spondylitis. Note on this clonotype: Its antigen is undetermined.

The CDR3 sequence is 16 residues long. The trim removed 4 bases at V and 7 bases at J, leaving 13 bases unmatched. Germline V CDR1 and CDR2: SGHRS, YFSETQ. TCRdb independently ran MiXCR on the 5' RACE reads; one entry per CDR3 protein. The sample shows 700,000 to 850,000 distinct CDR3 sequences, approximately 12% of them seen only once. Whole-study results and caveats: One TCR beta motif, made up of roughly eight highly homologous variants, appeared characteristic of ankylosing spondylitis blood. Clones linked to disease were reported to show significant enrichment in matched ankylosing spondylitis synovial fluid.

The rearrangement joins TRBV5-1 to TRBJ2-5, with TRBD1 matching 10 bases. Material: blood, either unsorted or a sorted T cell fraction (not recorded which). This receptor was taken from a male donor with ankylosing spondylitis. The chain's CDR3 is CASSQGQGEGEMTQYF. CDR3 in DNA: TGCGCCAGCAGCCAAGGACAGGGGGAGGGAGAGATGACCCAGTACTTC.